Following are 31 T cell receptor beta chains from one sample sequenced in a study of CD8 T cells in Susac syndrome. An amount of RNA that ranged from about 0.45 to 1 ug was reverse transcribed with random hexamers. TCRdb re-derived calls from the immunoSEQ multiplex PCR reads in MiXCR, one entry per CDR3 protein. This sample yields some 240,000 distinct CDR3 sequences, of which about 96% are seen a single time; 0.095% to 0.12% belongs to the top ten. Sequencing was carried out using CD4+ T cells from PBMCs. The receptors derive from a human donor with Susac syndrome.

V and J are TRBV3-1 and TRBJ1-1, with 7 nucleotides matching TRBD1. The germline V gene has CDR1 LGHDT and CDR2 YNNKEL (reference sequence). The V gene end was trimmed by 6 bases and the J gene end by 4 bases; junction bases not matched to a gene: 5. This CDR3 contains 13 residues. The CDR3 loop is CASRQGIFTEAFF. DNA for the CDR3: TGTGCCAGCAGACAGGGGATTTTCACTGAAGCTTTCTTT.

V usage is TRBV11-2 and J usage is TRBJ2-5, with 9 bases identical to TRBD1. In germline, CDR1 is SGHAT, CDR2 FQNNGV. The CDR3 runs 15 residues. Trimming removed 5 bases from V and 5 bases from J; junction bases left unmatched: 9. The CDR3 DNA sequence: TGTGCCAGCAGCAAATCCACAGGGGGCGTTGAGACCCAGTACTTC. It yields the protein CASSKSTGGVETQYF.

The chain carries TRBV4-1 and TRBJ2-3, with D perhaps TRBD1 (6 bases). The germline V gene encodes CDR1 MGHRA and CDR2 YSYEKL. With 4 bases removed from V and 0 bases from J, the gap between germline ends came to 11 bases. The CDR3 has 15 residues. CDR3 in amino acids: CASSLGQDSTDTQYF. The CDR3, as DNA: TGCGCCAGCAGCCTGGGACAAGACAGCACAGATACGCAGTATTTT.

This clonotype appeared once. The genes are TRBV20-1 and TRBJ2-1; 14 nucleotides match TRBD2. With 3 bases clipped from V and 8 bases from J, the junction kept 3 bases outside the gene matches. This CDR3 has 14 amino acids. Per the germline V gene, CDR1 is DFQATT and CDR2 is SNEGSKA (reference sequence). CDR3 loop: CSARGLAGEDEQFF. CDR3 in DNA: TGCAGTGCTAGGGGACTAGCGGGAGAGGATGAGCAGTTCTTC.

The chain links TRBV20-1 to TRBJ1-1; tentative D call: TRBD1 (5 bases). Germline CDR1 and CDR2: DFQATT and SNEGSKA (reference sequence). V lost 6 bases to trimming and J lost 2 bases, with 19 bases between them. The CDR3 has 15 amino acids. CDR3: CSALGQDTGNTEAFF. CDR3 bases: TGCAGTGCCTTAGGTCAGGACACCGGCAACACTGAAGCTTTCTTT.

J is TRBJ2-7 and V is TRBV23-1; D tentatively fits TRBD1 or TRBD2 (5 bases each). TRBV23-1 is designated an ORF whose function remains uncertain. This CDR3 is 17 amino acids long. V lost 0 bases to trimming and J lost 5 bases, with 20 bases between them. The CDR3 DNA follows: TGCGCCAGCAGTCAATCAGAGGGACCGAAGAACTGGAACGAGCAGTACTTC. Translation: CASSQSEGPKNWNEQYF.

The gene calls are TRBV6-6 and TRBJ1-3; D not resolved. The germline V gene encodes CDR1 MNHNY and CDR2 SVGAGI (reference sequence). This CDR3 spans 12 amino acids. V was cut by 0 bases and J by 5 bases, with 2 bases left in between. In nucleotides, the CDR3 is TGTGCCAGCAGTTACTCACGAAACACCATATATTTT. Translated: CASSYSRNTIYF.

The V call is TRBV7-8, the J call TRBJ2-3; D is perhaps TRBD2 (6 bases). The CDR3 is 14 residues long. Germline CDR1 reads SGHVS; CDR2 reads FQNEAQ. Trimming left V 7 bases short and J 1 base short, with 12 bases between. CDR3 DNA sequence: TGTGCCAGCACCGAGGGCGGGGGCACAGATACGCAGTATTTT. It encodes CASTEGGGTDTQYF.

This sequence joins TRBV25-1 and TRBJ2-5; D gene unclear. Germline V gene sequence: CDR1 MGHDK, CDR2 SYGVNS. The CDR3 runs to 13 residues. Trimming took 7 bases from V and 5 from J, leaving 14 bases between them. The DNA for the CDR3 is TGTGCCAGCAACGCCTCGCCTACGGAGACCCAGTACTTC. It specifies CASNASPTETQYF.

The table lists this clonotype with a count of one. The DNA for the CDR3 is TGTGCCAGCGTCAGGGGGCTCACTGAAGCTTTCTTT. Its translation: CASVRGLTEAFF. The chain is built from TRBV6-6 and TRBJ1-1, with 8 positions matching TRBD1. Germline V gene sequence: CDR1 MNHNY, CDR2 SVGAGI (reference sequence). This CDR3 spans 12 amino acids. V lost 8 bases and J lost 4; bases outside the gene matches: 3.

The genes are TRBV10-3 and TRBJ2-3; tentative D call: TRBD1 (6 bases). Germline CDR1 reads ENHRY; CDR2 reads SYGVKD. V shed 6 bases and J shed 0 bases, with 13 bases lying between them. This CDR3 region has 15 residues. CDR3 bases: TGTGCCATCAGCTCGGACAGTTCGAGCACAGATACGCAGTATTTT. It codes for CAISSDSSSTDTQYF.

The rearrangement links TRBV27 to TRBJ2-7; D gene ambiguous. The CDR3 runs 13 residues. The V and J ends lost 5 bases and 0 bases respectively, with 8 bases between them. Germline assignment: CDR1 MNHEY and CDR2 SMNVEV (reference sequence). The CDR3 region is CASSDPSSYEQYF. DNA for the CDR3: TGTGCCAGCAGTGACCCAAGCTCCTACGAGCAGTACTTC.

The chain uses TRBV27 and TRBJ2-7; perhaps TRBD2 as D (5 bases). V gave up 1 base and J gave up 2 bases, with 12 bases separating them. The CDR3 loop spans 15 amino acids. The germline V gene encodes CDR1 MNHEY and CDR2 SMNVEV (reference sequence). The CDR3 region has the DNA TGTGCCAGCAGTTTATTTCCGGGATATCCCTACGAGCAGTACTTC. As protein: CASSLFPGYPYEQYF.

The V gene is TRBV18, the J gene TRBJ2-2, with D tentatively TRBD2 (5 bases). V shed 2 bases and J shed 7 bases, with 17 bases lying between them. The CDR3 sequence is 16 residues long. The germline gives CDR1 KGHSH, CDR2 LQKENI. CDR3 loop: CASSPEGVRRYGELFF. CDR3 nucleotide sequence: TGTGCCAGCTCACCAGAGGGAGTGCGGCGATACGGGGAGCTGTTTTTT.

V is TRBV4-1 and J is TRBJ2-2, with a possible D match to TRBD1 (6 bases). Trimming cost V 1 base and J 4 bases, with 13 bases left between them. The germline V gene encodes CDR1 MGHRA and CDR2 YSYEKL. The CDR3 has 16 residues. The CDR3 loop is CASSQGPGAVTGELFF. CDR3 DNA sequence: TGCGCCAGCAGCCAAGGCCCAGGGGCGGTCACCGGGGAGCTGTTTTTT.

The chain employs TRBV4-1 and TRBJ2-1; 9 bases map to TRBD2. Trimming at V came to 4 bases and at J to 5 bases, leaving 6 bases not matched to a gene. The CDR3 covers 15 residues. Looked up from germline, CDR1 is MGHRA and CDR2 is YSYEKL. CDR3 bases: TGCGCCAGCAGCCTCATGGGACTAGCCAACAATGAGCAGTTCTTC. Amino acid sequence: CASSLMGLANNEQFF.

This chain connects TRBV2 to TRBJ2-1, with D hard to call. V was trimmed by 4 bases and J by 2 bases, leaving 6 bases between them. The CDR3 sequence is 13 residues long. Germline lookup yields CDR1 SNHLY and CDR2 FYNNEI. The CDR3 region is CASSVVPYNEQFF. The CDR3 region has the DNA TGTGCCAGCAGTGTTGTTCCCTACAATGAGCAGTTCTTC.

The chain carries TRBV4-1 and TRBJ2-1; 9 bases map to TRBD2. This CDR3 is 12 amino acids long. The junction had 4 bases not matched to a gene; V was cut back by 10 bases and J by 6 bases. Germline CDR1 is MGHRA and CDR2 is YSYEKL. This chain's CDR3 is CATSGTLNEQFF. The CDR3 DNA reads TGCGCCACTAGCGGGACTCTCAATGAGCAGTTCTTC.

The rearrangement joins TRBV5-1 to TRBJ1-3, with 7 bases matching TRBD1. Germline lookup yields CDR1 SGHRS and CDR2 YFSETQ. The CDR3 sequence is 14 residues long. V gave up 4 bases and J gave up 3 bases; unmatched junction bases: 4. CDR3 DNA: TGCGCCAGCAGCATCGACAGGGATGGAAACACCATATATTTT. Translation: CASSIDRDGNTIYF.

This sequence joins TRBV6-5 and TRBJ2-7; 8 bases fit TRBD1. This CDR3 has 15 amino acids. Per the germline V gene, CDR1 is MNHEY and CDR2 is SVGAGI. The trim removed 0 bases at V and 2 bases at J, leaving 3 bases unmatched. CDR3 protein: CASSYSGQGAYEQYF. The CDR3 bases are TGTGCCAGCAGTTACTCTGGACAGGGAGCCTACGAGCAGTACTTC.

CDR3 protein: CSVDRGPNEQYF. The CDR3 nucleotides read TGCAGCGTAGACAGGGGGCCTAACGAGCAGTACTTC. The chain joins TRBV29-1 to TRBJ2-7; 10 bases agree with TRBD1. This CDR3 contains 12 residues. The germline CDR1 and CDR2 sequences are SQVTM and ANQGSEA. The V and J ends lost 6 bases and 5 bases, in that order; junction bases with no gene match: 4.

V usage is TRBV29-1 and J usage is TRBJ2-7; no reliable D call. Deletions cut 4 bases from V and 6 bases from J, with 16 bases between. This CDR3 is built from 13 residues. Germline-derived CDR1 and CDR2 are SQVTM and ANQGSEA. The CDR3 region is CSVGSAALTEQYF. The DNA of the CDR3 is TGCAGCGTTGGGTCGGCCGCCCTCACCGAGCAGTACTTC.

J is TRBJ1-5 and V is TRBV12-3 or TRBV12-4; no definite D call. The CDR3 has 14 residues. Trimming left V 1 base short and J 3 bases short, with 7 bases between. The CDR3, as DNA: TGTGCCAGCAGTTTAGGGATTCTCAATCAGCCCCAGCATTTT. It is translated as CASSLGILNQPQHF.

This rearrangement joins TRBV11-1 to TRBJ2-7; a weak D match, TRBD2 (6 bases). V was clipped by 3 bases and J by 3 bases, with 12 bases between them. From germline, CDR1 is SGHAT and CDR2 FQDESV (reference sequence). This CDR3 contains 14 residues. The CDR3 sequence is CASSFPGLLYEQYF. The CDR3 nucleotides read TGTGCCAGCAGCTTCCCGGGACTCCTCTACGAGCAGTACTTC.

This sequence joins TRBV18 and TRBJ2-3, with no clear D. This CDR3 spans 12 amino acids. V was pared by 3 bases and J by 3 bases, with 4 bases between. CDR1 is KGHSH and CDR2 is LQKENI in the germline V gene. The CDR3 coding sequence is TGTGCCAGCTCACCGATGACAGATACGCAGTATTTT. Translation gives CASSPMTDTQYF.

The V call is TRBV5-1, the J call TRBJ2-5, with TRBD1 identical over 8 bases. CDR3 length equals 15 residues. After removal of 4 bases from V and 5 bases from J, the junction contained 10 bases not matched to a gene. Germline V gives CDR1 SGHRS, CDR2 YFSETQ. The CDR3 nucleotides are TGCGCCAGCAGCATGGACAGGGACAAGTGGGAGACCCAGTACTTC. It is translated as CASSMDRDKWETQYF.

The chain joins TRBV29-1 to TRBJ2-5; a possible D gene is TRBD1 (6 bases). Trimming stripped 6 bases from V and 4 bases from J, with 15 bases between. Germline assignment: CDR1 SQVTM and CDR2 ANQGSEA. The CDR3 sequence is 13 residues long. The CDR3 protein is CSVERQVSETQYF. CDR3 nucleotides: TGCAGCGTCGAAAGACAGGTATCAGAGACCCAGTACTTC.

The gene calls are TRBV6-5 and TRBJ1-2, with D tentatively TRBD1 (6 bases). Germline V gene lookup returns CDR1 MNHEY and CDR2 SVGAGI. The CDR3 runs 13 residues. With 7 bases removed from V and 3 bases from J, the gap between germline ends came to 12 bases. CDR3 DNA: TGTGCCAGCACTAATGGGGGCGACTATGGCTACACCTTC. This codes for CASTNGGDYGYTF.

The chain uses TRBV20-1 and TRBJ1-1; 9 bases are a match to TRBD1. The CDR3 spans 16 residues. The germline V gene encodes CDR1 DFQATT and CDR2 SNEGSKA (reference sequence). J gave up 4 bases and V 2 bases, and 11 bases lay outside the gene matches. Here the CDR3 reads CSARSPQGASGTEAFF. CDR3 nucleotides: TGCAGTGCTAGAAGTCCACAGGGGGCATCGGGCACTGAAGCTTTCTTT.

The chain combines TRBV5-4 with TRBJ1-3, with D perhaps TRBD1 (5 bases). The CDR3 totals 15 residues. Trimming took 4 bases from V and 2 from J, leaving 13 bases between them. The germline V gene encodes CDR1 SGHNT and CDR2 YYREEE (reference sequence). The CDR3 loop is CASSRAGRAGNTIYF. The CDR3 bases are TGTGCCAGCAGCCGGGCAGGCAGGGCTGGAAACACCATATATTTT.

This chain uses TRBV13 with TRBJ1-4, with 10 bases fitting TRBD1. The CDR3 is 16 residues long. V lost 5 bases to trimming and J lost 8 bases; unmatched junction nucleotides: 11. CDR1 and CDR2 from the germline V gene are PRHDT and FYEKMQ (reference sequence). The CDR3 loop reads CASSNRDRGLGEKLFF. CDR3 DNA: TGTGCCAGCAGCAACCGGGACAGGGGTCTCGGAGAAAAACTGTTTTTT.